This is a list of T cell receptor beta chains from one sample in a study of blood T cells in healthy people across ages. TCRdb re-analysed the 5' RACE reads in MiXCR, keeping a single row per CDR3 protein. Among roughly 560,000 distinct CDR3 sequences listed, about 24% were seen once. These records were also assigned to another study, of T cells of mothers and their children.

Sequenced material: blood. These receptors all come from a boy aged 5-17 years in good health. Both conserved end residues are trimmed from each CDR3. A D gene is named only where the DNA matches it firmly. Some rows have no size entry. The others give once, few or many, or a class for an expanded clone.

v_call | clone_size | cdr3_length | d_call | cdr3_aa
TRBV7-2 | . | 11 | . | ASSTDQGETQY
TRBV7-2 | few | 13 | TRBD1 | ASSLGGTGTEKLF
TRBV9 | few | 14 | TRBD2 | ASSVGLAGRTGELF
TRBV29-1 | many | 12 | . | SVGRSPGENIQY
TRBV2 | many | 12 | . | ASSEQGVGYEQY
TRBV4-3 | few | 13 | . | ASSQDLARKETQY
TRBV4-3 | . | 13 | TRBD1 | ASSQSGTGTYEQY
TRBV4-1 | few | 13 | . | ASSLGSDNSYEQY
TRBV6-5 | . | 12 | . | ASSYSVGGSGYT
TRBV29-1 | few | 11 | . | SVTMSGANVLT
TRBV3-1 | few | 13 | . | ASSQGALAKNIQY
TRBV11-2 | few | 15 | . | ASSFSWGDGANYGYT
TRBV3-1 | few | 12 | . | ASSPGGIIYEQY
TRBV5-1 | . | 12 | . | ASNMGENTGELF
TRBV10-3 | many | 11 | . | AISDWAGYGYT
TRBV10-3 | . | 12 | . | AISVDKTKNIQY
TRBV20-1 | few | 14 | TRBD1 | SARDWGTGWKNIQY
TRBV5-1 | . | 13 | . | ASSLWRDGDETQY
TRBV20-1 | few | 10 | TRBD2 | SDSGRFDEQY
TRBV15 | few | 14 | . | ATSRDLGGRDYGYT
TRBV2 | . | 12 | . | ASTNQGSNQPQH
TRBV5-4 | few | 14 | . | ASSLSGRTTNEKLF
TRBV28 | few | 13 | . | ASSPNGFGTNVLT
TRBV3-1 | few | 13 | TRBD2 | ASSQDQLARRVQF
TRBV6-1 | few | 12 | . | ASSDYRVNYGYT
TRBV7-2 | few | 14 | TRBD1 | ASSLLNRGLNTEAF
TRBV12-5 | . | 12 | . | ASGPTGSTGELF
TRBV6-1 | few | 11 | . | ALVGDSSYEQY
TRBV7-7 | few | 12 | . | ASSSGRGEETQY
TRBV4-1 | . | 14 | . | ASSRLVVALNTVAF
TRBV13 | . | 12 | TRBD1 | ASSHRQGANEQF
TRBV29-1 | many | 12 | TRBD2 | SVAGLAGDNEQF
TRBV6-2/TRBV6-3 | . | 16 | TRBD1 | ASSYSRGQGRSGQPQH
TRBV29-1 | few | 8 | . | SVERVDYT
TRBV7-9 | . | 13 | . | ASSSQDLLAGEQY
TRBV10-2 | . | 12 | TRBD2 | ASSRTSGKETQY
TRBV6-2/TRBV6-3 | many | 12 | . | ASSRGGESHEQY
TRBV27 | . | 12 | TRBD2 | ASSMLAGQETQY
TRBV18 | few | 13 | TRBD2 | ASSLGSGSYNEQF
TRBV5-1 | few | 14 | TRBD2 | ASSKTSGGQYNEQF
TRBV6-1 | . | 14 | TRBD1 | ASSEAVGQISSPLH
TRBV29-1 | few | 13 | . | SVSDGSRGTDTQY
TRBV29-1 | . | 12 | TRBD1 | SVDTDRVISEAF
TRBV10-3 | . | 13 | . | AISESDTASYEQY
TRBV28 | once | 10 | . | ASSLTKNIQY
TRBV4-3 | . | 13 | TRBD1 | ASSLGTGRVNEQY
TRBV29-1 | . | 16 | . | SVVNPIQETSTNEKLF
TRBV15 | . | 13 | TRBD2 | ATSRAAGAYNEQF
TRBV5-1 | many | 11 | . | ASSLDVNTEAF
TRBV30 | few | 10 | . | AWSQYYNEQF
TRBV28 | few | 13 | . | ASSYSGLASYEQY
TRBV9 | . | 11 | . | ASSETDGYGYT